This T cell receptor (beta chain) was identified during a study of blood T cell repertoires in COVID-19. The overall study: Acute and convalescent COVID-19 specimens originated in the United States, Italy and Spain. T cells, B-cell-depleted T cells, or PBMCs provided the cDNA or gDNA that served as material.

Sequencing used immunoSEQ multiplex PCR; TCRdb keeps in-frame clones, though not all of them. The sample has under 300,000 clones, less than 90% seen once. The age range of participants was about 18 to 90 years, with residence in about two dozen US areas. Clinical history as reported by participants underpinned cohort assignment. Trimming shortened V by 0 bases and J by 4 bases, and 10 bases separated the two germline ends. Germline V CDR1 and CDR2: SGHNT, YENEEA. The CDR3 loop spans 15 amino acids. The sequenced sample was PBMCs or T cells enriched from blood (not recorded which). The V gene is TRBV11-3, the J gene TRBJ2-1; maybe TRBD2 (6 bases). This TCR came from a woman in her forties or fifties who had recovered from COVID-19. The CDR3 reads CASSLDGAGYNEQFF. The CDR3 DNA reads as TGTGCCAGCAGCTTAGATGGGGCGGGGTACAATGAGCAGTTCTTC. Based on the CDR3 plus reference TRBV11-3 and TRBJ2-1, the full variable domain is EAGVVQSPRYKIIEKKQPVAFWCNPISGHNTLYWYLQNLGQGPELLIRYENEEAVDDSQLPKDRFSAERLKGVDSTLKIQPAELGDSAVYLCASSLDGAGYNEQFFGPGTRLTVL.